This T cell receptor beta chain was observed in a study of T-cell reconstitution after alpha-beta-depleted transplantation in children. The table lists this clonotype with a few counts. TCRbeta library construction was performed incorporating unique molecular identifiers. MiXCR was run by TCRdb on the PCR reads, yielding one entry per CDR3 protein. This repertoire shows 490,000 or so distinct CDR3 sequences, approximately 12% found once; its top ten account for about 5.6%. The TCR originated in a human donor who donated a stem cell graft to a child with combined immunodeficiency. This sample comprised PBMCs from the stem cell graft donor, obtained from the stem cell graft.

The CDR3 spells CASSYRGQSYEQYF. The CDR3 DNA sequence: TGTGCCAGCAGCTATCGGGGACAGTCCTACGAGCAGTACTTC. The chain carries TRBV7-2 and TRBJ2-7; 7 nucleotides agree with TRBD1. The CDR3 has 14 residues. V lost 4 bases, J lost 1 base, and 4 bases stayed unmatched. Germline V gives CDR1 SGHTA, CDR2 FQGNSA. The variable domain in full, completed from reference TRBV7-2 and TRBJ2-7, reads GAGVSQSPSNKVTEKGKDVELRCDPISGHTALYWYRQSLGQGLEFLIYFQGNSAPDKSGLPSDRFSAERTGGSVSTLTIQRTQQEDSAVYLCASSYRGQSYEQYFGPGTRLTVT.